The next 31 T cell receptor beta chains were all read from a single sample in a study of blood T cell repertoires in COVID-19. Sequencing was performed with immunoSEQ multiplex PCR; in TCRdb, only in-frame clones are kept and a portion is missing. Found here are more than 120,000 clones, approximately 84% of them singletons; the top ten hold 2.6%. Sequenced input: peripheral blood. Receptor source: a human donor with acute or convalescent COVID-19. The donor label of this sample is uncertain.

The chain links TRBV6-5 to TRBJ2-7, with TRBD1 as a possible D gene (5 bases). Germline V CDR1 and CDR2: MNHEY, SVGAGI. V was pared by 4 bases and J by 0 bases, with 13 bases between. This CDR3 is 15 amino acids long. CDR3 bases: TGTGCCAGCAGTTCTGCCGAAGACAGCTCCTACGAGCAGTACTTC. Translation gives CASSSAEDSSYEQYF.

This chain links TRBV7-2 with TRBJ1-3; D is perhaps TRBD1 (5 bases). The CDR3 runs 18 residues. Germline loops: CDR1 SGHTA, CDR2 FQGNSA. V lost 1 base to trimming and J lost 0 bases, with 16 bases between them. Here the CDR3 reads CASSLVGGELLSGNTIYF. CDR3 sequence (DNA): TGTGCCAGCAGCTTAGTTGGAGGGGAACTACTCTCTGGAAACACCATATATTTT. The full variable domain, rest sourced from reference TRBV7-2 and TRBJ1-3, is GAGVSQSPSNKVTEKGKDVELRCDPISGHTALYWYRQSLGQGLEFLIYFQGNSAPDKSGLPSDRFSAERTGGSVSTLTIQRTQQEDSAVYLCASSLVGGELLSGNTIYFGEGSWLTVV.

The V gene is TRBV6-4, the J gene TRBJ2-3, with 7 bases lining up with TRBD1. Looked up from germline, CDR1 is MRHNA and CDR2 is SNTAGT. V was pared by 2 bases and J by 3 bases, with 5 bases of the junction left unmatched. The CDR3 totals 15 residues. The CDR3 is CASSDNRGRTDTQYF. The CDR3 region has the DNA TGTGCCAGCAGTGACAACAGGGGCCGGACAGATACGCAGTATTTT.

This chain connects TRBV7-9 to TRBJ1-2, with D possibly TRBD1 on 6 matching bases. The germline V gene encodes CDR1 SEHNR and CDR2 FQNEAQ (reference sequence). The CDR3 has 17 amino acids. Between the trimmed V and J ends, which lost 3 bases and 2 bases, there was a span of 19 bases. CDR3 DNA sequence: TGTGCCAGCAGCTTTATAAACCTTGGGGGCCGAAACTATGGCTACACCTTC. Residues: CASSFINLGGRNYGYTF.

CDR3 bases: TGCGCCAGCAGCCGGGACACAGGGGAAAGCGAACGAGAGCAGTTCTTC. Its protein product is CASSRDTGESEREQFF. The rearrangement uses TRBV4-1 and TRBJ2-1, with 7 bases aligning to TRBD1. The length of the CDR3 is 16 residues. V lost 4 bases to trimming and J lost 10 bases; unmatched junction nucleotides: 16. Germline loops: CDR1 MGHRA, CDR2 YSYEKL.

The chain couples TRBV18 to TRBJ2-1, with 7 bases lining up with TRBD1. V gave up 4 bases and J gave up 4 bases; unmatched junction bases: 4. CDR3 length equals 14 residues. Looked up from germline, CDR1 is KGHSH and CDR2 is LQKENI. In nucleotides, the CDR3 is TGTGCCAGCTCACGAGGGGACAGTTACAATGAGCAGTTCTTC. This sequence encodes CASSRGDSYNEQFF. Using reference TRBV18 and TRBJ2-1 for the parts outside the CDR3, the full variable domain is NAGVMQNPRHLVRRRGQEARLRCSPMKGHSHVYWYRQLPEEGLKFMVYLQKENIIDESGMPKERFSAEFPKEGPSILRIQQVVRGDSAAYFCASSRGDSYNEQFFGPGTRLTVL.

In the case of this clone: The junction and the germline gene differ at one end; a read error may be behind it. Other DNA sequences within the sample encode an identical CDR3. This chain connects TRBV6-2 or TRBV6-3 to TRBJ2-3, with D tentatively TRBD2 (8 bases). The CDR3 runs to 17 residues. Looked up from germline, CDR1 is MNHEY and CDR2 is SVGEGT. CDR3 DNA sequence: TGTGCCAGCAGTTACTCGCCACCGGGAGGGGGCACAGATACGCAATATTTT. As protein: CASSYSPPGGGTDTQYF.

The V gene is TRBV6-6, the J gene TRBJ2-3, with TRBD1 identical over 9 bases. The ends lost 6 bases at V and 4 bases at J; junction bases unmatched: 11. The CDR3 extends over 16 amino acids. Germline V gene sequence: CDR1 MNHNY, CDR2 SVGAGI (reference sequence). In DNA form, the CDR3 reads TGTGCCAGCAGCTCCCGTGGGACAGGGAAAGCAGATACGCAGTATTTT. It yields the protein CASSSRGTGKADTQYF.

The V gene is TRBV5-8, the J gene TRBJ2-7, with TRBD2 identical over 13 bases. Germline CDR1 and CDR2: SGHTS and YDEGEE. The CDR3 is 15 amino acids. V shed 0 bases and J 5 bases; nucleotides not matched to a gene: 2. The CDR3 region has the DNA TGTGCCAGCAGCTTGGTACTAGCGGGAGGGAACGAGCAGTACGTC. As protein: CASSLVLAGGNEQYV.

This clone was observed a few times. CDR3 sequence: CASSGITRIFMSGELFF. The CDR3 region has the DNA TGCGCCAGCAGCGGAATCACTAGAATTTTTATGTCCGGGGAGCTGTTTTTT. The chain couples TRBV5-1 to TRBJ2-2; D is perhaps TRBD2 (5 bases). Trimming took off 4 bases at V and 6 bases at J, with 22 bases between the two ends. This CDR3 comprises 17 residues. Germline CDR1 reads SGHRS; CDR2 reads YFSETQ. Drawing the rest from reference TRBV5-1 and TRBJ2-2, the complete variable domain is KAGVTQTPRYLIKTRGQQVTLSCSPISGHRSVSWYQQTPGQGLQFLFEYFSETQRNKGNFPGRFSGRQFSNSRSEMNVSTLELGDSALYLCASSGITRIFMSGELFFGEGSRLTVL.

The V gene is TRBV27, the J gene TRBJ2-3, with 8 bases identical to TRBD1. This CDR3 comprises 14 residues. CDR1 MNHEY and CDR2 SMNVEV come from the germline V gene (reference sequence). The ends lost 2 bases at V and 4 bases at J; junction bases unmatched: 2. The CDR3 DNA is TGTGCCAGCAGTTTACAGGGGGCTGCAGATACGCAGTATTTT. This translates into CASSLQGAADTQYF.

This clone turned up a few times. The chain links TRBV28 to TRBJ1-4; D gene uncertain. The CDR3 covers 13 residues. Looked up from germline, CDR1 is MDHEN and CDR2 is SYDVKM. V was pared by 6 bases and J by 5 bases, with 10 bases between. For the CDR3, the DNA is TGTGCCAGCAGAAGAGGGCACAATGAAAAACTGTTTTTT. Translation gives CASRRGHNEKLFF.

In this sample, this clone turned up once. The J gene is TRBJ1-2, the V gene TRBV5-1; tentative D call: TRBD1 (6 bases). The length of the CDR3 is 13 residues. V was shortened by 6 bases and J by 4 bases, with 13 bases between the two germline ends. Germline V gene sequence: CDR1 SGHRS, CDR2 YFSETQ. The CDR3 reads CASNGRDTYGYTF. The CDR3 nucleotides are TGCGCCAGCAACGGACGGGACACCTATGGCTACACCTTC.

The CDR3 loop is CASSTTSGSYYEQYV. CDR3 bases: TGTGCCAGCAGCACGACTAGCGGGAGTTACTACGAGCAGTACGTC. The J gene is TRBJ2-7, the V gene TRBV7-2, with TRBD2 identical over 12 bases. Losses at the gene ends were 5 bases for V and 3 bases for J; bases not matched to a gene: 5. The CDR3 is made up of 15 amino acids. Germline CDR1 reads SGHTA; CDR2 reads FQGNSA.

The chain carries TRBV30 and TRBJ1-5; D possibly corresponds to TRBD1 (5 bases). CDR3 length equals 16 residues. The ends were cut back, 3 bases at V and 4 bases at J, with 19 bases in the middle. Germline-derived CDR1 and CDR2 are GTSNPN and SVGIG (reference sequence). Here the CDR3 DNA reads TGTGCCTGGAGGCAAGGACAAAGCGGGGGGAATCAGCCCCAGCATTTT. It is translated as CAWRQGQSGGNQPQHF.

The CDR3 DNA follows: TGTGCCACCAGTGGGGAGCCGTCTGAGAATGAGCAGTTCTTC. Its translation: CATSGEPSENEQFF. The chain carries TRBV24-1 and TRBJ2-1, with a possible D match to TRBD2 (5 bases). V lost 5 bases and J lost 7, with 14 bases in between. The CDR3 has 14 amino acids. Germline V gives CDR1 KGHDR, CDR2 SFDVKD.

CDR3 region: CAWTAGPRDGYTF. The CDR3 DNA is TGTGCCTGGACTGCAGGGCCTCGGGATGGCTACACCTTC. The chain combines TRBV30 with TRBJ1-2; tentatively, D is TRBD1 (5 bases). Trimming took off 4 bases at V and 6 bases at J, with 15 bases between the two ends. There are 13 residues in the CDR3. Per the germline V gene, CDR1 is GTSNPN and CDR2 is SVGIG (reference sequence).

The chain is built from TRBV5-4 and TRBJ2-3; 8 bases map to TRBD1. This CDR3 is 16 amino acids long. Germline V gene sequence: CDR1 SGHNT, CDR2 YYREEE (reference sequence). The J segment lost 3 bases and the V segment lost 1 base, leaving 7 bases of the junction unmatched. This chain's CDR3 is CASSLRRQGNTDTQYF. The CDR3, as DNA: TGTGCCAGCAGCTTGCGCCGACAGGGGAATACAGATACGCAGTATTTT.

This rearrangement joins TRBV19 to TRBJ1-1; possible D gene TRBD1, 5 bases. CDR1 is LNHDA and CDR2 is SQIVND in the germline V gene (reference sequence). The ends were cut back, 4 bases at V and 6 bases at J, with 15 bases in the middle. The CDR3 contains 14 residues. The CDR3 reads CASSNRGSDAEAFF. CDR3 DNA: TGTGCCAGTAGTAATAGGGGATCGGACGCTGAAGCTTTCTTT.

This clone was seen ten or more times. The chain combines TRBV28 with TRBJ2-3; D unresolved. This CDR3 has 14 residues. Germline V CDR1 and CDR2: MDHEN, SYDVKM. V was pared by 3 bases and J by 1 base, with 8 bases between. In DNA, the CDR3 is TGTGCCAGCAGTTTTCTTTCTGGCACAGATACGCAGTATTTT. Translating gives CASSFLSGTDTQYF.

V gene TRBV5-5 combines with J gene TRBJ1-1; D ambiguous. The CDR3 runs to 13 residues. Germline V lookup: CDR1 SGHKS, CDR2 YYEKEE (reference sequence). V lost 0 bases, J lost 4 bases, and 7 bases lay in between. The CDR3 region has the DNA TGTGCCAGCAGCTTGGCGGGGAGCACTGAAGCTTTCTTT. This gives the protein CASSLAGSTEAFF.

This clone was counted a single time. The V and J genes are TRBV19 and TRBJ1-3; TRBD1 might be the D (6 bases). Germline CDR1 reads LNHDA; CDR2 reads SQIVND (reference sequence). CDR3 length equals 16 residues. The V gene lost 3 bases and the J gene lost 0 bases, with 12 bases spanning the gap. For the CDR3, the DNA is TGTGCCAGTAGTATTTCCGGACAGAGCTCTGGAAACACCATATATTTT. Residues: CASSISGQSSGNTIYF.

The chain combines TRBV3-1 (or the pseudogene TRBV3-2) with TRBJ1-5; D is possibly TRBD1 (5 bases). The V gene's germline CDR1 is LGHDT and CDR2 YNNKEL (reference sequence). The V and J ends lost 1 base and 2 bases respectively, with 9 bases between them. This CDR3 is built from 15 residues. The CDR3 is CASSQAGQRNQPQHF. CDR3 bases: TGTGCCAGCAGCCAAGCAGGGCAGCGCAATCAGCCCCAGCATTTT.

The chain has TRBV11-2 and TRBJ2-5; tentatively, D is TRBD2 (5 bases). Between the trimmed V and J ends, which lost 4 bases and 2 bases, there was a span of 17 bases. This CDR3 comprises 16 residues. Germline V CDR1 and CDR2: SGHAT, FQNNGV. The CDR3 is CASSYWNGWEQETQYF. Written as DNA, the CDR3 is TGTGCCAGCAGCTACTGGAACGGCTGGGAGCAAGAGACCCAGTACTTC.

This chain uses TRBV5-1 with TRBJ2-7, with 8 bases identical to TRBD1. CDR1 and CDR2 (germline): SGHRS, YFSETQ. Unmatched junction bases numbered 15, after V lost 4 bases and J lost 6 bases. This CDR3 has 16 amino acids. The CDR3 DNA is TGCGCCAGCAGCATACTACTAACCGGGACAGGAGGCGAGCAGTACTTC. Protein: CASSILLTGTGGEQYF.

This clone was seen just once. V and J are TRBV30 and TRBJ2-3; a weak D match, TRBD1 (6 bases). The V gene's germline CDR1 is GTSNPN and CDR2 SVGIG (reference sequence). V was trimmed by 5 bases and J by 4 bases, leaving 13 bases between them. CDR3 length: 13 residues. The CDR3, as DNA: TGTGCCTGGGAATCCGACAGGTCAGATACGCAGTATTTT. Translated: CAWESDRSDTQYF.

The genes are TRBV6-5 and TRBJ1-5; a weak D match, TRBD1 (6 bases). Germline lookup yields CDR1 MNHEY and CDR2 SVGAGI. This CDR3 has 14 amino acids. Between the trimmed V and J ends, which lost 6 bases and 3 bases, there was a span of 12 bases. CDR3 protein: CASRSDSLNQPQHF. Here the CDR3 DNA reads TGTGCCAGCAGGTCGGACAGTCTCAATCAGCCCCAGCATTTT.

In its sample, this clone was seen a few times. This chain uses TRBV7-8 with TRBJ1-1, with a tentative D call TRBD1 (5 bases). Germline CDR1 reads SGHVS; CDR2 reads FQNEAQ. The CDR3 loop spans 13 amino acids. V was shortened by 6 bases and J by 8 bases, with 16 bases between the two germline ends. The DNA for the CDR3 is TGTGCCAGCAGGGACACGATCGGGTTCGAAGCTTTCTTT. It is translated as CASRDTIGFEAFF.

The V call is TRBV2, the J call TRBJ1-6; TRBD1 matches at 8 bases. This CDR3 has 13 amino acids. Trimming cost V 7 bases and J 8 bases; bases outside gene matches: 4. The V gene's germline CDR1 is SNHLY and CDR2 FYNNEI. The chain's CDR3 is CASTWTGYSPLHF. In DNA, the CDR3 is TGTGCCAGCACCTGGACAGGGTATTCACCCCTCCACTTT.

The V gene is TRBV30, the J gene TRBJ2-1; the match to TRBD2 covers 10 bases. The CDR3 is 14 amino acids. Trimming took 4 bases from V and 3 from J; bases not matched to a gene: 3. The V gene's germline CDR1 is GTSNPN and CDR2 SVGIG (reference sequence). The CDR3 spells CAWTLAGYYNEQFF. The CDR3 DNA reads as TGTGCCTGGACACTAGCGGGATACTACAATGAGCAGTTCTTC. Based on the CDR3 plus reference TRBV30 and TRBJ2-1, the full variable domain is SQTIHQWPATLVQPVGSPLSLECTVEGTSNPNLYWYRQAAGRGLQLLFYSVGIGQISSEVPQNLSASRPQDRQFILSSKKLLLSDSGFYLCAWTLAGYYNEQFFGPGTRLTVL.

The chain combines TRBV27 with TRBJ2-5, with 7 bases matching TRBD1. The ends lost 0 bases at V and 6 bases at J; junction bases unmatched: 7. The CDR3 has 15 residues. Germline values: CDR1 MNHEY, CDR2 SMNVEV (reference sequence). CDR3 DNA sequence: TGTGCCAGCAGTTTATCCAGGGGGTTATTTCAGACCCAGTACTTC. Its translation is CASSLSRGLFQTQYF.